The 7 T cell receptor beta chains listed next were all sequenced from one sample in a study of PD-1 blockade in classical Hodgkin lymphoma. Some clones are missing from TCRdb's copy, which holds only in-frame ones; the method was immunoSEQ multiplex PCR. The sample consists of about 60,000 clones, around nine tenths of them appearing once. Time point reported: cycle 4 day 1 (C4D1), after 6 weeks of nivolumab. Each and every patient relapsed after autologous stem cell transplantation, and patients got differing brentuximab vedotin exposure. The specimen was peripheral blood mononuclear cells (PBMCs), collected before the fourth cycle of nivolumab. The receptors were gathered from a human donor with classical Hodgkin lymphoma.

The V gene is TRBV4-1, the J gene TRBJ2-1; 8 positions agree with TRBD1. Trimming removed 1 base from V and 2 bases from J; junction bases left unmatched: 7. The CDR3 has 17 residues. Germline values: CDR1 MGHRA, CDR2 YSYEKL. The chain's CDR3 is CASSQARGTGTYNEQFF. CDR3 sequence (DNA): TGCGCCAGCAGCCAAGCGAGAGGGACAGGCACCTACAATGAGCAGTTCTTC.

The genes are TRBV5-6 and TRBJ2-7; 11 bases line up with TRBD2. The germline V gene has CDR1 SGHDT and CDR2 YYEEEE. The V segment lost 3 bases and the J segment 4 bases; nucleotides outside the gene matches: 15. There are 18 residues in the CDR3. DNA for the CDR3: TGTGCCAGCAGCTCCCAGGGGGCGCGGGCTAGCGGGAGGTACGAGCAGTACTTC. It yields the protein CASSSQGARASGRYEQYF.

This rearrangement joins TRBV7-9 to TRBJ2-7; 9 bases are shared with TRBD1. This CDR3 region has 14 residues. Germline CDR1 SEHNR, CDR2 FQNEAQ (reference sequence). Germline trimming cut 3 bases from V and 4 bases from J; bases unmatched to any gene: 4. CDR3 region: CASSFGTGLYEQYF. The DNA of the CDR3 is TGTGCCAGCAGCTTCGGGACAGGGTTGTACGAGCAGTACTTC.

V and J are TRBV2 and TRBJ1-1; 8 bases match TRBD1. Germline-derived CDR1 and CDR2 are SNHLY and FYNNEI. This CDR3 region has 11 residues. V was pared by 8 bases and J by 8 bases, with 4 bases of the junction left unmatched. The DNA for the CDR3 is TGTGCCAGCGGGGGGGACAGGGAAGCTTTCTTT. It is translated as CASGGDREAFF. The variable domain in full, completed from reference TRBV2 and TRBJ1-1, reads EPEVTQTPSHQVTQMGQEVILRCVPISNHLYFYWYRQILGQKVEFLVSFYNNEISEKSEIFDDQFSVERPDGSNFTLKIRSTKLEDSAMYFCASGGDREAFFGQGTRLTVV.

The CDR3: CASSEAWTYGYTF. The CDR3 DNA sequence: TGCGCCAGCAGTGAAGCATGGACTTATGGCTACACCTTC. This rearrangement joins TRBV10-2 to TRBJ1-2; no firm D call. In germline, CDR1 is WSHSY, CDR2 SAAADI. There are 13 residues in the CDR3. With 3 bases removed from V and 5 bases from J, the gap between germline ends came to 10 bases.

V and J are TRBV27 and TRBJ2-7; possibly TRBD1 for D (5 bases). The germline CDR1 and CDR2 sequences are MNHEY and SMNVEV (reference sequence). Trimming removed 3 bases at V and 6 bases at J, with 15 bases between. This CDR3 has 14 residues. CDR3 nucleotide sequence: TGTGCCAGCAGTTTGGGTCAGGGCATTGGCGAGCAGTACTTC. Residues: CASSLGQGIGEQYF.

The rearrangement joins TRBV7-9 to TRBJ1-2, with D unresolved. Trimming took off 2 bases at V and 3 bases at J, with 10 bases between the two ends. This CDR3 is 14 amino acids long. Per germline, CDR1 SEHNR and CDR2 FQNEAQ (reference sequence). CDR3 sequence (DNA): TGTGCCAGCAGCTTATCCGAGGGAGACTATGGCTACACCTTC. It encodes CASSLSEGDYGYTF.